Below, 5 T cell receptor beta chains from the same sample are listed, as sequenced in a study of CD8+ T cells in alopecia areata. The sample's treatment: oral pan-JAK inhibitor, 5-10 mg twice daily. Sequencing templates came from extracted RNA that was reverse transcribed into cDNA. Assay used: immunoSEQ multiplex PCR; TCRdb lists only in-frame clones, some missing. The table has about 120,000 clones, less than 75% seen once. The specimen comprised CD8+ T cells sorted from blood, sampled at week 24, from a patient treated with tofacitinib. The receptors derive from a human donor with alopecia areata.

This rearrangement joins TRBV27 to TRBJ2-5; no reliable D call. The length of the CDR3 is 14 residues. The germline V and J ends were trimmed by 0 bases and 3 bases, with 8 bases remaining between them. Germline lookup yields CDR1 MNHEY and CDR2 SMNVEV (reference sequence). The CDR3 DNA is TGTGCCAGCAGTTTATCGGACGTTGAAGAGACCCAGTACTTC. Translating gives CASSLSDVEETQYF.

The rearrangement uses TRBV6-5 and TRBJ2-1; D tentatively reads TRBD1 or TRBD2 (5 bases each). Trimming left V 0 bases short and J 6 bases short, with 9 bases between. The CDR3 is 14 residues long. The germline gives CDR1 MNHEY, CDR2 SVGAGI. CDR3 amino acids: CASSYSGPGNEQFF. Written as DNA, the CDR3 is TGTGCCAGCAGTTACTCGGGACCAGGCAATGAGCAGTTCTTC.

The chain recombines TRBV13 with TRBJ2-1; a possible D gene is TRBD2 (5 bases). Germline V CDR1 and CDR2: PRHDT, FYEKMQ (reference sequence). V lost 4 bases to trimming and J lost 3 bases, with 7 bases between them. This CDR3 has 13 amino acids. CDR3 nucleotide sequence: TGTGCCAGCAGCTACCGGGGCTACAATGAGCAGTTCTTC. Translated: CASSYRGYNEQFF.

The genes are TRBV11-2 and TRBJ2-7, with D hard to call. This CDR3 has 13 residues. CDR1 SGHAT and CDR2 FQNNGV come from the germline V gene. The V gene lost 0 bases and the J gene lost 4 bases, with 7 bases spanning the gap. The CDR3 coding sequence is TGTGCCAGCAGCTTAGATCCCAGATACGAGCAGTACTTC. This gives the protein CASSLDPRYEQYF.

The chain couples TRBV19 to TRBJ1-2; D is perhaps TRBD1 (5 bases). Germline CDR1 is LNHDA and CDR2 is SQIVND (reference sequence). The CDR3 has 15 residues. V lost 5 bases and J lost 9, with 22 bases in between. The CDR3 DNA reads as TGTGCCAGTAGTTCACCCCCCGGACTGGGGACTAGCTACACCTTC. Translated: CASSSPPGLGTSYTF.